The table lists the clone carrying this T cell receptor (beta chain) with a few counts. Its antigen is undetermined. The data were obtained in a study of response to subunit inactivated influenza vaccine. Study results and limitations: Authors proposed each seasonal influenza vaccination draws in few new T cells.

In TCRdb, the RT-PCR reads were re-called with MiXCR into one record per CDR3 protein. The profile shows about half a million distinct CDR3 sequences, 25% of them singletons. Germline loops: CDR1 SGHTA, CDR2 FQGNSA. The length of the CDR3 is 15 residues. V dropped 5 bases and J dropped 10; count of bases not matched to a gene: 9. This TCR was sampled from a man between 45 and 60 years old who received an inactivated influenza vaccine. The chain employs TRBV7-2 and TRBJ1-6; 9 positions match TRBD1. The material was CD4+ T cells sorted from PBMCs, obtained less than 6 days after vaccination. CDR3 amino acids: CASSRTGASRSPLHF. The DNA of the CDR3 is TGTGCCAGCAGCCGGACAGGGGCTTCCCGATCACCCCTCCACTTT.